Listed here are 22 T cell receptor beta chains from one sample, sequenced in a study of T cell repertoires in ileal Crohn's disease (dated by TCRdb to between 2017 and 2020). The library was made by the immunoSEQ multiplex PCR assay. Here the immuneACCESS table is served through TCRdb, limited to in-frame sequences with V and J called. Missing clones are a known gap in these copies; in checked studies unresolved V genes cover under half, and the rest lacks a known reason. The sample includes 15,000 to 20,000 clones, with approximately 82% observed a single time. The ten largest make up approximately 10% of the sample. The sequenced sample was ileal tissue. Source of these receptors: an adult with Crohn's disease.

The chain recombines TRBV5-1 with TRBJ1-1; D is undetermined. V was trimmed by 0 bases and J by 0 bases, leaving 6 bases between them. Germline V gene sequence: CDR1 SGHRS, CDR2 YFSETQ. The CDR3 has 14 amino acids. The CDR3 sequence: CASSLGRVNTEAFF. For the CDR3, the DNA is TGCGCCAGCAGCTTGGGCCGGGTGAACACTGAAGCTTTCTTT.

The chain uses TRBV18 and TRBJ2-3, with a tentative D call TRBD1 (5 bases). The CDR3 is 15 residues long. The V end was cut by 3 bases, the J end by 2 bases, with 12 bases between. Per germline, CDR1 KGHSH and CDR2 LQKENI. The CDR3: CASSPQGSYTDTQYF. The CDR3 region has the DNA TGTGCCAGCTCACCCCAGGGATCATACACAGATACGCAGTATTTT.

The gene calls are TRBV6-6 and TRBJ2-3; no clear D gene. Germline CDR1 MNHNY, CDR2 SVGAGI (reference sequence). The ends were cut back, 3 bases at V and 0 bases at J, with 4 bases in the middle. The CDR3 has 13 residues. The DNA for the CDR3 is TGTGCCAGCAGTTATTCTAGCACAGATACGCAGTATTTT. Translating gives CASSYSSTDTQYF.

The gene calls are TRBV5-1 and TRBJ1-4; TRBD1 aligns across 7 bases. The CDR3 totals 13 residues. V lost 4 bases to trimming and J lost 6 bases; unmatched junction nucleotides: 3. Germline CDR1 and CDR2: SGHRS and YFSETQ. As DNA, the CDR3 is TGCGCCAGCAGCCTCAGGGGGGATGAAAAACTGTTTTTT. This gives the protein CASSLRGDEKLFF.

V gene TRBV19 combines with J gene TRBJ1-1; D is undetermined. This CDR3 spans 13 amino acids. Per germline, CDR1 LNHDA and CDR2 SQIVND (reference sequence). Trimming removed 2 bases from V and 1 base from J, with 5 bases in between. The CDR3: CASSILANTEAFF. The CDR3 nucleotides are TGTGCCAGTAGTATATTGGCGAACACTGAAGCTTTCTTT. The variable domain in full, completed from reference TRBV19 and TRBJ1-1, reads DGGITQSPKYLFRKEGQNVTLSCEQNLNHDAMYWYRQDPGQGLRLIYYSQIVNDFQKGDIAEGYSVSREKKESFPLTVTSAQKNPTAFYLCASSILANTEAFFGQGTRLTVV.

The rearrangement uses TRBV25-1 and TRBJ2-3; TRBD1 matches at 7 bases. Germline assignment: CDR1 MGHDK and CDR2 SYGVNS. Trimming removed 6 bases from V and 1 base from J; junction bases left unmatched: 7. CDR3 length: 15 amino acids. CDR3 sequence reads: CASSRGGAGTDTQYF. The CDR3 coding sequence is TGTGCCAGCAGCCGAGGGGGCGCGGGCACAGATACGCAGTATTTT.

The chain carries TRBV27 and TRBJ2-1; 7 nucleotides agree with TRBD1. The CDR3 is made up of 13 amino acids. CDR1 and CDR2 from the germline V gene are MNHEY and SMNVEV (reference sequence). V trimming: 4 bases; J trimming: 7 bases; junction bases outside the gene matches: 4. The CDR3 DNA reads as TGTGCCAGCAGTTCGACAGGGCGGAATGAGCAGTTCTTC. Translation gives CASSSTGRNEQFF.

This chain uses TRBV7-9 with TRBJ2-3; D perhaps matches TRBD2 (5 bases). CDR1 is SEHNR and CDR2 is FQNEAQ in the germline V gene (reference sequence). V shed 4 bases and J shed 2 bases, with 10 bases lying between them. CDR3 length: 14 residues. The CDR3 sequence: CASSYDYTTDTQYF. CDR3 DNA sequence: TGTGCCAGCAGCTACGACTATACCACAGATACGCAGTATTTT.

The rearrangement uses TRBV6-1 and TRBJ1-2; D is perhaps TRBD1 (6 bases). CDR1 is MNHNS, CDR2 SASEGT, per germline. The CDR3 is 12 amino acids. V lost 4 bases and J 8 bases, leaving 11 bases between the germline ends. The CDR3 DNA follows: TGTGCCAGCAGTGTGTCAGGGGCGGGCTACACCTTC. It yields the protein CASSVSGAGYTF.

The CDR3 spells CASSLTGGPFNEQFF. CDR3 nucleotide sequence: TGTGCCAGCAGCTTAACGGGGGGGCCTTTCAATGAGCAGTTCTTC. The gene calls are TRBV7-6 and TRBJ2-1, with 8 bases fitting TRBD2. CDR1 and CDR2 (germline): SGHVS, FNYEAQ. The CDR3 covers 15 residues. The V and J ends lost 2 bases and 6 bases, in that order; junction bases with no gene match: 6. Filled out from reference TRBV7-6 and TRBJ2-1, the complete variable domain reads GAGVSQSPRYKVTKRGQDVALRCDPISGHVSLYWYRQALGQGPEFLTYFNYEAQQDKSGLPNDRFSAERPEGSISTLTIQRTEQRDSAMYRCASSLTGGPFNEQFFGPGTRLTVL.

The rearrangement uses TRBV23-1 and TRBJ1-1; D not resolved. Being an ORF, TRBV23-1 has a function that is uncertain. V lost 6 bases and J lost 6, with 11 bases in between. This CDR3 has 12 amino acids. CDR3 nucleotides: TGCGCCAGCAGCCGTTCAACTCCTGAAGCTTTCTTT. Translating gives CASSRSTPEAFF.

The DNA of the CDR3 is TGTGCCAGTAGTATTCAACCGGGACAGGGGGCGGGCGGCTACACCTTC. Its translation: CASSIQPGQGAGGYTF. V is TRBV19 and J is TRBJ1-2; 12 bases align to TRBD1. CDR1 LNHDA and CDR2 SQIVND come from the germline V gene (reference sequence). Losses at the gene ends were 3 bases for V and 8 bases for J; bases not matched to a gene: 10. This CDR3 has 16 residues.

This rearrangement joins TRBV7-9 to TRBJ2-1; possibly TRBD2 for D (7 bases). The V gene's germline CDR1 is SEHNR and CDR2 FQNEAQ (reference sequence). With 6 bases removed from V and 7 bases from J, the gap between germline ends came to 19 bases. This CDR3 comprises 15 residues. The CDR3, as DNA: TGTGCCAGCAGGAGAGGGGTAGGGGGGGCAAATGAGCAGTTCTTC. Translation: CASRRGVGGANEQFF.

V and J are TRBV25-1 and TRBJ1-5; D ambiguous. Germline V CDR1 and CDR2: MGHDK, SYGVNS. This CDR3 has 14 residues. Deletions cut 3 bases from V and 5 bases from J, with 11 bases between. CDR3 coding DNA: TGTGCCAGCAGTGATCCGGCGGTTTATCAGCCCCAGCATTTT. This sequence encodes CASSDPAVYQPQHF.

The chain employs TRBV4-1 and TRBJ2-7, with TRBD1 matching 9 bases. J was trimmed by 4 bases and V by 1 base; bases with no gene match: 5. CDR1 is MGHRA and CDR2 is YSYEKL in the germline V gene. The CDR3 is 15 residues long. CDR3 protein: CASSQVAGQGYEQYF. For the CDR3, the DNA is TGCGCCAGCAGCCAAGTTGCGGGACAGGGTTACGAGCAGTACTTC.

V and J are TRBV9 and TRBJ1-6; D is uncertain. V lost 4 bases to trimming and J lost 10 bases, with 21 bases between them. This CDR3 is built from 16 residues. Per germline, CDR1 SGDLS and CDR2 YYNGEE. The CDR3 loop is CASSFRTLSTGSPLHF. DNA for the CDR3: TGTGCCAGCAGCTTTCGGACTTTATCAACTGGGTCACCCCTCCACTTT.

This chain uses TRBV5-1 with TRBJ2-3, with 9 nucleotides matching TRBD1. V shed 3 bases and J 3 bases; nucleotides not matched to a gene: 5. The CDR3 totals 15 residues. From germline, CDR1 is SGHRS and CDR2 YFSETQ. CDR3 sequence reads: CASSSGGQGTDTQYF. CDR3 nucleotide sequence: TGCGCCAGCAGCTCGGGGGGACAGGGTACAGATACGCAGTATTTT.

This chain uses TRBV30 with TRBJ2-5, with 11 bases that match TRBD2. CDR3 length: 15 amino acids. Germline V gene data show CDR1 as GTSNPN and CDR2 as SVGIG (reference sequence). Trimming at V came to 0 bases and at J to 4 bases, leaving 4 bases not matched to a gene. The CDR3 DNA reads TGTGCCTGGAGTGTGAGACTAGCGGGATTAGAGACCCAGTACTTC. This translates into CAWSVRLAGLETQYF.

The chain links TRBV6-5 to TRBJ2-7; 7 positions match TRBD1. In germline, CDR1 is MNHEY, CDR2 SVGAGI. The CDR3 runs to 15 residues. V dropped 0 bases and J dropped 7; count of bases not matched to a gene: 9. CDR3 DNA: TGTGCCAGCAGTTACTCGAGTAGGGGGCCCCTGGAGCAGTACTTC. Its translation is CASSYSSRGPLEQYF.

This clone was observed a few times. The chain links TRBV6-6 to TRBJ1-4; D unresolved. Germline loops: CDR1 MNHNY, CDR2 SVGAGI (reference sequence). The CDR3 is 11 residues long. The V end lost 6 bases, the J end lost 10 bases, and 9 bases lay between the germline ends. The CDR3 DNA follows: TGTGCCAGCAGCCTGACGGGAAAACTGTTTTTT. It yields the protein CASSLTGKLFF.

This chain joins TRBV6-5 and TRBJ2-3, with 13 bases fitting TRBD2. CDR1 is MNHEY and CDR2 is SVGAGI in the germline V gene. The trim removed 5 bases at V and 7 bases at J, leaving 3 bases unmatched. This CDR3 has 14 residues. CDR3 sequence reads: CASSRLAGGHTQYF. The CDR3 nucleotides read TGTGCCAGCAGTCGACTAGCGGGGGGACATACGCAGTATTTT.

This chain uses TRBV5-1 with TRBJ2-5; 14 bases agree with TRBD2. The CDR3 length is 16 residues. From germline, CDR1 is SGHRS and CDR2 YFSETQ. The V gene end was trimmed by 4 bases and the J gene end by 4 bases; junction bases not matched to a gene: 6. CDR3 in amino acids: CASSPGLAGEGETQYF. As DNA, the CDR3 is TGCGCCAGCAGCCCGGGACTAGCGGGGGAGGGAGAGACCCAGTACTTC. Filled out from reference TRBV5-1 and TRBJ2-5, the complete variable domain reads KAGVTQTPRYLIKTRGQQVTLSCSPISGHRSVSWYQQTPGQGLQFLFEYFSETQRNKGNFPGRFSGRQFSNSRSEMNVSTLELGDSALYLCASSPGLAGEGETQYFGPGTRLLVL.